These 21 T cell receptor beta chains were sequenced from one sample in a study of brain T cells in children with intractable seizures. Time point denoted: blood from clinic visit 5 months post-surgery; TSC patient then seizure free. Clones were sequenced by immunoSEQ multiplex PCR, and TCRdb holds only the in-frame ones, with some missing. The sample holds about 340,000 clones; 93% are singletons and the top ten take around 6%. Here the sequenced sample was peripheral blood, taken roughly 5 months after surgery. The source of these receptors is a boy in the first two years of life with tuberous sclerosis and intractable seizures.

The chain carries TRBV7-8 and TRBJ1-4, with a possible D match to TRBD1 (5 bases). The V gene lost 5 bases and the J gene lost 8 bases, with 18 bases spanning the gap. The CDR3 consists of 15 residues. Germline values: CDR1 SGHVS, CDR2 FQNEAQ. CDR3 sequence (DNA): TGTGCCAGCAGCCCCAGTGGGGGGATCGGGGAAAAACTGTTTTTT. This encodes CASSPSGGIGEKLFF.

The chain uses TRBV28 and TRBJ1-2; 7 bases fit TRBD1. Trimming took 10 bases from V and 4 from J; bases not matched to a gene: 9. CDR3 size: 13 residues. The germline V gene has CDR1 MDHEN and CDR2 SYDVKM. In DNA form, the CDR3 reads TGTGCCACCAGCGGGACAGTGATCTATGGCTACACCTTC. As protein: CATSGTVIYGYTF.

The chain joins TRBV11-2 to TRBJ1-1; a weak D match, TRBD1 (6 bases). The CDR3 covers 14 residues. Trimming removed 5 bases from V and 4 bases from J, with 14 bases in between. Germline V gives CDR1 SGHAT, CDR2 FQNNGV. The CDR3 loop reads CASSVGEGVTEAFF. In DNA, the CDR3 is TGTGCCAGCAGCGTTGGGGAGGGGGTCACTGAAGCTTTCTTT.

V gene TRBV30 combines with J gene TRBJ2-1, with 12 bases identical to TRBD2. This CDR3 spans 17 amino acids. In germline, CDR1 is GTSNPN, CDR2 SVGIG (reference sequence). Trimming removed 6 bases from V and 3 bases from J; junction bases left unmatched: 12. This CDR3 is CACALAGGPAGYNEQFF. As DNA, the CDR3 is TGTGCCTGTGCCCTAGCGGGGGGGCCCGCCGGCTACAATGAGCAGTTCTTC.

This chain joins TRBV6-5 and TRBJ1-2, with 7 bases aligning to TRBD1. Germline V gives CDR1 MNHEY, CDR2 SVGAGI. Losses at the gene ends were 6 bases for V and 4 bases for J; bases not matched to a gene: 8. The CDR3 has 14 amino acids. The DNA of the CDR3 is TGTGCCAGCAGATTGACAGGGCCGGGCTATGGCTACACCTTC. Its translation: CASRLTGPGYGYTF.

The gene calls are TRBV19 and TRBJ1-2, with a weak D call TRBD1 (5 bases). Germline CDR1 is LNHDA and CDR2 is SQIVND (reference sequence). CDR3 size: 15 residues. V lost 3 bases and J lost 1, with 12 bases in between. The CDR3 loop reads CASSIRVDNNYGYTF. In DNA form, the CDR3 reads TGTGCCAGTAGTATTCGTGTGGACAATAACTATGGCTACACCTTC.

J is TRBJ2-2 and V is TRBV7-8; 10 bases line up with TRBD2. Trimming took 5 bases from V and 4 from J; bases not matched to a gene: 10. The CDR3 runs to 17 residues. In germline, CDR1 is SGHVS, CDR2 FQNEAQ. CDR3 region: CASSLHLAGGITGELFF. CDR3 in DNA: TGTGCCAGCAGCCTACATTTAGCGGGAGGAATCACCGGGGAGCTGTTTTTT.

The chain links TRBV30 to TRBJ2-7; perhaps D is TRBD1 or TRBD2 (5 bases each). The CDR3 sequence is 14 residues long. Trimming pared 4 bases from V and 0 bases from J, leaving 13 bases between. Germline CDR1 GTSNPN, CDR2 SVGIG (reference sequence). The CDR3 is CAWTRDRNSYEQYF. The CDR3 region has the DNA TGTGCCTGGACACGGGACCGGAACTCCTACGAGCAGTACTTC. Looking up the rest from reference TRBV30 and TRBJ2-7 gives the full variable domain: SQTIHQWPATLVQPVGSPLSLECTVEGTSNPNLYWYRQAAGRGLQLLFYSVGIGQISSEVPQNLSASRPQDRQFILSSKKLLLSDSGFYLCAWTRDRNSYEQYFGPGTRLTVT.

The genes are TRBV6-2 or TRBV6-3 and TRBJ1-2; 7 bases are shared with TRBD1. Germline V gives CDR1 MNHEY, CDR2 SVGEGT. The CDR3 has 15 amino acids. Trimming took 5 bases from V and 4 from J; bases not matched to a gene: 10. The CDR3 protein is CASSTWDSSGYGYTF. The CDR3 nucleotides are TGTGCCAGCAGTACCTGGGACAGTAGCGGCTATGGCTACACCTTC.

This chain links TRBV30 with TRBJ1-1; 7 bases line up with TRBD1. The germline gives CDR1 GTSNPN, CDR2 SVGIG (reference sequence). V was clipped by 2 bases and J by 4 bases; unmatched bases: 16. This CDR3 is 17 amino acids long. The CDR3: CAWSTHRAYRGGTEAFF. The CDR3 DNA sequence: TGTGCCTGGAGTACACACCGGGCCTACAGGGGTGGCACTGAAGCTTTCTTT. The full variable domain, with the rest looked up from reference TRBV30 and TRBJ1-1, is SQTIHQWPATLVQPVGSPLSLECTVEGTSNPNLYWYRQAAGRGLQLLFYSVGIGQISSEVPQNLSASRPQDRQFILSSKKLLLSDSGFYLCAWSTHRAYRGGTEAFFGQGTRLTVV.

The V call is TRBV19, the J call TRBJ2-7; 10 bases align to TRBD2. Looked up from germline, CDR1 is LNHDA and CDR2 is SQIVND (reference sequence). This CDR3 is built from 14 residues. After removal of 3 bases from V and 5 bases from J, the junction contained 4 bases not matched to a gene. For the CDR3, the DNA is TGTGCCAGTAGTATTACTAGCGGGGAAGACGAGCAGTACTTC. Amino acid sequence: CASSITSGEDEQYF.

The chain couples TRBV15 to TRBJ2-3; weak D call: TRBD1 (5 bases). The CDR3 runs 16 residues. Germline CDR1 LNHNV, CDR2 YYDKDF (reference sequence). Between the trimmed V and J ends, which lost 1 base and 0 bases, there was a span of 11 bases. DNA of the CDR3: TGTGCCACCAGCAGAGTTAGGGGTGGGAGCACAGATACGCAGTATTTT. Protein sequence: CATSRVRGGSTDTQYF.

The V call is TRBV2, the J call TRBJ2-2; D perhaps matches TRBD2 (6 bases). The CDR3 has 14 residues. V lost 4 bases, J lost 5 bases, and 11 bases lay in between. Per the germline V gene, CDR1 is SNHLY and CDR2 is FYNNEI. The CDR3 region is CASSAEEGTGELFF. In DNA, the CDR3 is TGTGCCAGCAGTGCCGAGGAGGGGACCGGGGAGCTGTTTTTT.

The V call is TRBV5-6, the J call TRBJ1-5; D is possibly TRBD1 (6 bases). Germline V gives CDR1 SGHDT, CDR2 YYEEEE. The germline V and J ends were trimmed by 4 bases and 2 bases, with 13 bases remaining between them. The CDR3 contains 15 residues. In DNA, the CDR3 is TGTGCCAGCAGCGTCACAGGGTACGGCAATCAGCCCCAGCATTTT. Its protein is CASSVTGYGNQPQHF.

The V call is TRBV6-5, the J call TRBJ2-7; the D is unclear. CDR3 size: 14 residues. Germline CDR1 reads MNHEY; CDR2 reads SVGAGI. V lost 2 bases and J 2 bases, leaving 10 bases between the germline ends. CDR3 nucleotide sequence: TGTGCCAGCAGTTACGACCCCAGAACCTACGAGCAGTACTTC. Translation: CASSYDPRTYEQYF.

The V call is TRBV6-5, the J call TRBJ1-1; TRBD1 is a possible D gene (5 bases). The germline CDR1 and CDR2 sequences are MNHEY and SVGAGI. CDR3 size: 14 residues. The ends were cut back, 0 bases at V and 5 bases at J, with 10 bases in the middle. The CDR3 coding sequence is TGTGCCAGCAGTTACTCGGAGGGGTTAACTGAAGCTTTCTTT. Translating gives CASSYSEGLTEAFF.

The count of this clone is one. The rearrangement uses TRBV24-1 and TRBJ2-1; a weak D match, TRBD1 (5 bases). Germline V lookup: CDR1 KGHDR, CDR2 SFDVKD. V shed 9 bases and J shed 10 bases, with 18 bases lying between them. This CDR3 spans 13 amino acids. The CDR3 region has the DNA TGTGCCACCTCCTTAGGGGCTGAAGACGAGCAGTTCTTC. Its translation is CATSLGAEDEQFF.

The chain joins TRBV4-2 to TRBJ2-1; D gene ambiguous. CDR3 size: 17 residues. Trimming took 2 bases from V and 8 from J, leaving 22 bases between them. Germline loops: CDR1 LGHNA, CDR2 YNFKEQ. In DNA form, the CDR3 reads TGTGCCAGCAGCCAATCGGAGCCGGCGTTACATGGGGATGAGCAGTTCTTC. It translates to CASSQSEPALHGDEQFF.

This rearrangement joins TRBV2 to TRBJ1-2, with unresolved D. Germline CDR1 reads SNHLY; CDR2 reads FYNNEI. Trimming stripped 5 bases from V and 6 bases from J, with 13 bases between. The CDR3 totals 13 residues. The CDR3: CASSYRSANGYTF. The CDR3, as DNA: TGTGCCAGCAGTTACCGGTCGGCCAATGGCTACACCTTC.

This sequence joins TRBV4-1 and TRBJ1-1; TRBD1 matches at 7 bases. CDR3 length equals 16 residues. Germline V gene lookup returns CDR1 MGHRA and CDR2 YSYEKL. The V gene end was trimmed by 0 bases and the J gene end by 6 bases; junction bases not matched to a gene: 10. The CDR3: CASSQDRGGLSAEAFF. CDR3 DNA: TGCGCCAGCAGCCAAGATCGAGGGGGCTTGAGTGCTGAAGCTTTCTTT.

This chain joins TRBV19 and TRBJ1-1; D is perhaps TRBD1 (5 bases). The CDR3 totals 14 residues. With 2 bases removed from V and 3 bases from J, the gap between germline ends came to 10 bases. The V gene's germline CDR1 is LNHDA and CDR2 SQIVND (reference sequence). The CDR3 nucleotides are TGTGCCAGTAGTATAAGGGGATTGGACACTGAAGCTTTCTTT. Translating gives CASSIRGLDTEAFF.